This TCR beta chain was recovered during a study of OX40 agonist ivuxolimab in advanced cancers. Clones were read by immunoSEQ multiplex PCR, and TCRdb kept only the in-frame ones, dropping some. The data hold 15,000 to 20,000 clones, with just over 70% observed a single time. Germline loops: CDR1 LGHNA, CDR2 YSLEER. Deletions cut 1 base from V and 0 bases from J, with 5 bases between. The CDR3 has 14 residues. The source was CD4+ or CD8+ T cells sorted from blood, collected in a trial of the OX40 agonist ivuxolimab. V gene TRBV4-3 combines with J gene TRBJ2-3; D not certain. This receptor was identified in an adult with an advanced solid tumor such as melanoma, head and neck, liver or kidney cancer. CDR3 nucleotides: TGCGCCAGCAGCCAAGCTCCTAGCACAGATACGCAGTATTTT. Protein sequence: CASSQAPSTDTQYF.